This T cell receptor (beta chain) was documented in a study of T-cell memory formation after mild COVID-19. V shed 3 bases, J shed 0 bases, and the junction held 3 bases outside the gene matches. The CDR3 sequence is 16 residues long. The germline V gene has CDR1 ENHRY and CDR2 SYGVKD. TCRdb processed the 5' RACE reads anew with MiXCR; each CDR3 protein has one entry. The data hold some 410,000 distinct CDR3 sequences, with about a quarter observed a single time. The clonotype was recovered from an adult woman who had mild COVID-19 (a few samples of this study predate the infection). Cell type and time point are not known. Sample: PBMCs or a T cell subset sorted from them (not recorded which). The chain carries TRBV10-3 and TRBJ2-3; TRBD2 agrees at 10 bases. The DNA for the CDR3 is TGTGCCATCAGTGAACTAGCGGGATCAAGCACAGATACGCAGTATTTT. It specifies CAISELAGSSTDTQYF.